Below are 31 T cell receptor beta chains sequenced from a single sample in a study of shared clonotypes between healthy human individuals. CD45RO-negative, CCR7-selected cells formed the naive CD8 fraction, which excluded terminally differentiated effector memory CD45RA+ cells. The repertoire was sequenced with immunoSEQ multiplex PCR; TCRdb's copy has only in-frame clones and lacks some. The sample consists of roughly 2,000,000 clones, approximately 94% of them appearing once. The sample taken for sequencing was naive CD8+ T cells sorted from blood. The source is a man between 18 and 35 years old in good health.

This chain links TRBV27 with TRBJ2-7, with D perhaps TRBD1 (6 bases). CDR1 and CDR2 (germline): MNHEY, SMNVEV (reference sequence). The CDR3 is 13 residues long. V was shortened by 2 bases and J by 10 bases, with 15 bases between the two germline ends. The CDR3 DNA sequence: TGTGCCAGCAGTTTACGGGCAGGGGCCCCCCAGTACTTC. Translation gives CASSLRAGAPQYF.

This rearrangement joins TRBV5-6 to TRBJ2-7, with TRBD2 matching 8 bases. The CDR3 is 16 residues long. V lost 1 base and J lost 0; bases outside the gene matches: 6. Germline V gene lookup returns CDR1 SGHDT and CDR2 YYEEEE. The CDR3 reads CASSLLKRGPSYEQYF. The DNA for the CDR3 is TGTGCCAGCAGCTTGCTTAAGCGGGGGCCCTCCTACGAGCAGTACTTC. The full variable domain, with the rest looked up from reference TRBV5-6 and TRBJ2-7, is DAGVTQSPTHLIKTRGQQVTLRCSPKSGHDTVSWYQQALGQGPQFIFQYYEEEERQRGNFPDRFSGHQFPNYSSELNVNALLLGDSALYLCASSLLKRGPSYEQYFGPGTRLTVT.

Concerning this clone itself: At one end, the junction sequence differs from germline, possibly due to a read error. The CDR3 loop is CAGSLTGGSYNEQFF. CDR3 nucleotides: TGTGCCGGCAGTTTGACAGGGGGCTCCTACAATGAGCAGTTCTTC. The chain recombines TRBV27 with TRBJ2-1; 9 bases map to TRBD1. The length of the CDR3 is 15 residues. Germline loops: CDR1 MNHEY, CDR2 SMNVEV (reference sequence).

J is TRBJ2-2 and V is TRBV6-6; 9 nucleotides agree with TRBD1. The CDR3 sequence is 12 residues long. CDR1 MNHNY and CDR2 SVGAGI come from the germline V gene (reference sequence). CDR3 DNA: TGTGCGGGACAGGGGAACACCGGGGAGCTGTTTTTT. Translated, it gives CAGQGNTGELFF.

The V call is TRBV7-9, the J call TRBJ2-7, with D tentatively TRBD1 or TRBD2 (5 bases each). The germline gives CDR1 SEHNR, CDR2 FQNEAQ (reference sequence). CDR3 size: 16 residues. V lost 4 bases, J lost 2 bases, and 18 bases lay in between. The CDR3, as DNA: TGTGCCAGCAGCTCTCTCTCTAGCCAGGGAGCCTACGAGCAGTACTTC. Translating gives CASSSLSSQGAYEQYF. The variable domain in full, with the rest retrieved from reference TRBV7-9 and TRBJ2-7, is DTGVSQNPRHKITKRGQNVTFRCDPISEHNRLYWYRQTLGQGPEFLTYFQNEAQLEKSRLLSDRFSAERPKGSFSTLEIQRTEQGDSAMYLCASSSLSSQGAYEQYFGPGTRLTVT.

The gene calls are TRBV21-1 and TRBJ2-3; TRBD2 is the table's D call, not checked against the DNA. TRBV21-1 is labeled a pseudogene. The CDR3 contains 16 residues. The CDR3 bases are TGTGCCAGCAGCAAAGTGGACGTCGGGGGAGGAGATACGCAGTATTTT. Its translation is CASSKVDVGGGDTQYF.

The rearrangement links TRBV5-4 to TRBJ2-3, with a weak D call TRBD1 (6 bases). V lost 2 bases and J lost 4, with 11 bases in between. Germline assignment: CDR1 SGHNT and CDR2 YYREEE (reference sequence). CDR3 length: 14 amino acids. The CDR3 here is CASSFWGPSDTQYF. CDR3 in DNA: TGTGCCAGCAGCTTTTGGGGGCCCTCAGATACGCAGTATTTT. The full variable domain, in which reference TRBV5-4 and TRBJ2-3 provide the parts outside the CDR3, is ETGVTQSPTHLIKTRGQQVTLRCSSQSGHNTVSWYQQALGQGPQFIFQYYREEENGRGNFPPRFSGLQFPNYSSELNVNALELDDSALYLCASSFWGPSDTQYFGPGTRLTVL.

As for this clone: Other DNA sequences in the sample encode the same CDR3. The CDR3 sequence is CASSYNRLYGYTF. The CDR3 DNA reads as TGTGCCAGCAGTTACAACAGGCTTTATGGCTACACCTTC. The rearrangement joins TRBV6-5 to TRBJ1-2; D might be TRBD1 (5 bases). This CDR3 comprises 13 residues. Germline values: CDR1 MNHEY, CDR2 SVGAGI. V was shortened by 2 bases and J by 5 bases, with 9 bases between the two germline ends.

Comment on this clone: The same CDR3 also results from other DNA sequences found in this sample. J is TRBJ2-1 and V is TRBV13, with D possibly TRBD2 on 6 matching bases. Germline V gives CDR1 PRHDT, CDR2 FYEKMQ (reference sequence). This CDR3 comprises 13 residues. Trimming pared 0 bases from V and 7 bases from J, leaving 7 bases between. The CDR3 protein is CASSLGRGNEQFF. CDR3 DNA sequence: TGTGCCAGCAGCTTAGGCCGGGGGAATGAGCAGTTCTTC.

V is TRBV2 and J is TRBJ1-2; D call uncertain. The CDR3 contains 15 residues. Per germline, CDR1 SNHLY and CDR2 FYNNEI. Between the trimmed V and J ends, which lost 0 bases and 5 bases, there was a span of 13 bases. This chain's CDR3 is CASSEAPTARYGYTF. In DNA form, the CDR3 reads TGTGCCAGCAGTGAAGCTCCTACAGCGAGATATGGCTACACCTTC.

The CDR3 sequence: CASSLIRQGAYEQYF. The CDR3 region has the DNA TGTGCCAGCAGTTTAATAAGACAGGGGGCATACGAGCAGTACTTC. The chain couples TRBV28 to TRBJ2-7; 10 nucleotides match TRBD1. CDR3 length equals 15 residues. V gave up 2 bases and J gave up 4 bases; unmatched junction bases: 5. The germline V gene encodes CDR1 MDHEN and CDR2 SYDVKM.

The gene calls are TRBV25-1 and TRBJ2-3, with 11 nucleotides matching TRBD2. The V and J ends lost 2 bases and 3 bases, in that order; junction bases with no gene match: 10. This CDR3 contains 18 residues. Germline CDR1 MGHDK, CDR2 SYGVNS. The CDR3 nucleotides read TGTGCCAGCAGTGAAAGGTCCCCCCCTAGCGGGAGGACAGATACGCAGTATTTT. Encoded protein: CASSERSPPSGRTDTQYF.

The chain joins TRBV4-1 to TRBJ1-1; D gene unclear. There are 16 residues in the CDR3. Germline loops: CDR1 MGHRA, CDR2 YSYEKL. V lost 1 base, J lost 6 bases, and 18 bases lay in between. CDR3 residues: CASSQGIGRATPEAFF. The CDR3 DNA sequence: TGCGCCAGCAGCCAAGGGATTGGTAGGGCAACACCTGAAGCTTTCTTT.

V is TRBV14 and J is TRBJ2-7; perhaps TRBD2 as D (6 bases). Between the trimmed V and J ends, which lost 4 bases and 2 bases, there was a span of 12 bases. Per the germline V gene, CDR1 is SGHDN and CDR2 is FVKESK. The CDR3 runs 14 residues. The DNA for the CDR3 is TGTGCCAGCAGCCGGGGAGGCGGTGCCTACGAGCAGTACTTC. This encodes CASSRGGGAYEQYF.

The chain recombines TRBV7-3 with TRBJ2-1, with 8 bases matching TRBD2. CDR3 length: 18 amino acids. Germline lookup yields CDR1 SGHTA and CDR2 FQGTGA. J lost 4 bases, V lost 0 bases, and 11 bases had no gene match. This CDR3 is CASSLTGKAGANYNEQFF. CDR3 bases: TGTGCCAGCAGCTTAACAGGAAAAGCGGGGGCGAATTACAATGAGCAGTTCTTC. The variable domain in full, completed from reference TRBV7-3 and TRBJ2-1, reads GAGVSQTPSNKVTEKGKYVELRCDPISGHTALYWYRQSLGQGPEFLIYFQGTGAADDSGLPNDRFFAVRPEGSVSTLKIQRTERGDSAVYLCASSLTGKAGANYNEQFFGPGTRLTVL.

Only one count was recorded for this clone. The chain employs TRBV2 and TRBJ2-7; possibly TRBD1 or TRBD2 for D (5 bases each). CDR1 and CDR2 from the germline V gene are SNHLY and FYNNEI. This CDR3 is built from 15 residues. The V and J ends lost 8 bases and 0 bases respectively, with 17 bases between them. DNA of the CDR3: TGTGCCAGCCAGGGATCCGGGGTCCTCTCCTACGAGCAGTACTTC. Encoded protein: CASQGSGVLSYEQYF.

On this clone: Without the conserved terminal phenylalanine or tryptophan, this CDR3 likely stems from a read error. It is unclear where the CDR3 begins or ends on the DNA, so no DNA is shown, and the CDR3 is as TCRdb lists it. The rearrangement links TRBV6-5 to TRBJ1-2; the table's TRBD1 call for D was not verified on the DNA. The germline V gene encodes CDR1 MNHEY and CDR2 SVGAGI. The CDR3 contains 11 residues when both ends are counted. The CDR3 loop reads CASSYQAVWIV.

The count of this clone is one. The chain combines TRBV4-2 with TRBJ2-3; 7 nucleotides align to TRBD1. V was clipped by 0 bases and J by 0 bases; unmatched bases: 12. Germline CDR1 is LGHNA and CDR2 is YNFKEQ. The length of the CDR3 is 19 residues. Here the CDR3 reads CASSQDIPPGTESTDTQYF. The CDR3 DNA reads TGTGCCAGCAGCCAAGATATACCCCCCGGGACAGAGAGCACAGATACGCAGTATTTT.

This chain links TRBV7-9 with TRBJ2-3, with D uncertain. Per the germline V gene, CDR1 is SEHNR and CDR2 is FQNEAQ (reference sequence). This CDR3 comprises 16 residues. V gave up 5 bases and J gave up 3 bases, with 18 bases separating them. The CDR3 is CASSASEVAGTDTQYF. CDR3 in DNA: TGTGCCAGCAGCGCCTCAGAGGTAGCTGGGACAGATACGCAGTATTTT.

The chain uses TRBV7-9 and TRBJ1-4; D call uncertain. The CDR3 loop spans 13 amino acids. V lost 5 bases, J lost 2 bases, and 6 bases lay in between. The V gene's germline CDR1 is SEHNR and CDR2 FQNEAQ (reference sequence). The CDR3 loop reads CASSPPTNEKLFF. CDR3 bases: TGTGCCAGCAGCCCCCCCACTAATGAAAAACTGTTTTTT.

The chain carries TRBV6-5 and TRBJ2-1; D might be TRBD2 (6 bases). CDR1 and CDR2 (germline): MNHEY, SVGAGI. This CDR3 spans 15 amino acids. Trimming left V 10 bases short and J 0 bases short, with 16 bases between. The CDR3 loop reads CATTREISSYNEQFF. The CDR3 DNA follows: TGTGCCACCACACGGGAGATCAGCTCCTACAATGAGCAGTTCTTC.

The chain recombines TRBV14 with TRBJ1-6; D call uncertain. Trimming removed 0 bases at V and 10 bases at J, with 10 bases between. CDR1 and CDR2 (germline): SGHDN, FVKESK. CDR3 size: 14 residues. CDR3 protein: CASSQDYYGSPLHF. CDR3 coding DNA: TGTGCCAGCAGCCAAGATTATTACGGCTCACCCCTCCACTTT.

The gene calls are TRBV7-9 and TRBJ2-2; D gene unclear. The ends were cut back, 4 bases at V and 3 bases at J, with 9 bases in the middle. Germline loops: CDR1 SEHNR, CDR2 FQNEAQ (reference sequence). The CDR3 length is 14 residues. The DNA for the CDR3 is TGTGCCAGCAGCTCACATTGGCACACCGGGGAGCTGTTTTTT. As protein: CASSSHWHTGELFF.

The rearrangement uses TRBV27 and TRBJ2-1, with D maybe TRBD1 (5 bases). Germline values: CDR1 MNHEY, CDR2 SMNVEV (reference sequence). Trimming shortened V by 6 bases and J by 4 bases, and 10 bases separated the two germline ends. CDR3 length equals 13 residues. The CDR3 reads CASRRQNYNEQFF. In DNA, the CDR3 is TGTGCCAGCAGACGACAGAATTACAATGAGCAGTTCTTC.

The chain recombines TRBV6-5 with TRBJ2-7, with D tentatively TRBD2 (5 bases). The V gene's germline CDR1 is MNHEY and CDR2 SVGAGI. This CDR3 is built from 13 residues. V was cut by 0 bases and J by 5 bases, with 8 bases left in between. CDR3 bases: TGTGCCAGCAGTTACTCGGGAGTCGACGAGCAGTACTTC. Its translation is CASSYSGVDEQYF.

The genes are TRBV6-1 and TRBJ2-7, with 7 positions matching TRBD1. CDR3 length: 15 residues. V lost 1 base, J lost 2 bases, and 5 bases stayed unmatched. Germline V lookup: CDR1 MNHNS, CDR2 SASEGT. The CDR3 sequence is CASSEGSDRAYEQYF. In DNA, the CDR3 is TGTGCCAGCAGTGAAGGGAGCGACAGGGCCTACGAGCAGTACTTC.

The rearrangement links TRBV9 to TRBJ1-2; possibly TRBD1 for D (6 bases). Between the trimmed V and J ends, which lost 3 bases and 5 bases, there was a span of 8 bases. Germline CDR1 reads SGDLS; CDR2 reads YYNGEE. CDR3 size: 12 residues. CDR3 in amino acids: CASSEQGYGYTF. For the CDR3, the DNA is TGTGCCAGCAGCGAACAGGGATATGGCTACACCTTC.

CDR3 DNA: TGTGCCAGCAGCGTTGACAGGGACTCCTACAATGAGCAGTTCTTC. This encodes CASSVDRDSYNEQFF. This chain joins TRBV7-3 and TRBJ2-1; 7 nucleotides match TRBD1. The ends lost 5 bases at V and 0 bases at J; junction bases unmatched: 4. CDR3 length: 15 amino acids. Germline V gene data show CDR1 as SGHTA and CDR2 as FQGTGA. The full variable domain, with the rest looked up from reference TRBV7-3 and TRBJ2-1, is GAGVSQTPSNKVTEKGKYVELRCDPISGHTALYWYRQSLGQGPEFLIYFQGTGAADDSGLPNDRFFAVRPEGSVSTLKIQRTERGDSAVYLCASSVDRDSYNEQFFGPGTRLTVL.

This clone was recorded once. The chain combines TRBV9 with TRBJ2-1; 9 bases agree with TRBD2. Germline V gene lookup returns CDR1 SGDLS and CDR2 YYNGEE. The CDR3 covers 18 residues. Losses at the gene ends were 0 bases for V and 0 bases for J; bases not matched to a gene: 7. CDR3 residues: CASSVGPAGGLSYNEQFF. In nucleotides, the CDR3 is TGTGCCAGCAGCGTAGGGCCAGCGGGGGGCCTCTCCTACAATGAGCAGTTCTTC.

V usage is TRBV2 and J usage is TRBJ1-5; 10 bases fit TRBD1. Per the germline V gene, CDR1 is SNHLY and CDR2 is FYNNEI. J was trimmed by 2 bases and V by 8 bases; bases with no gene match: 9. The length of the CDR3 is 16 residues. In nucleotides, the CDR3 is TGTGCCAGCTTAAAGGGACAGGGGTCGGGCAATCAGCCCCAGCATTTT. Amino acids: CASLKGQGSGNQPQHF.

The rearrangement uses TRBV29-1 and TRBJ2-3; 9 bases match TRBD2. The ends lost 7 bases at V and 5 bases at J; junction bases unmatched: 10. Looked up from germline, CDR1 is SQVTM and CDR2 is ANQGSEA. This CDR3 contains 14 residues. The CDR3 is CSGKAGGEVDTQYF. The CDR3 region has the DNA TGCAGCGGCAAAGCGGGGGGCGAGGTAGATACGCAGTATTTT.